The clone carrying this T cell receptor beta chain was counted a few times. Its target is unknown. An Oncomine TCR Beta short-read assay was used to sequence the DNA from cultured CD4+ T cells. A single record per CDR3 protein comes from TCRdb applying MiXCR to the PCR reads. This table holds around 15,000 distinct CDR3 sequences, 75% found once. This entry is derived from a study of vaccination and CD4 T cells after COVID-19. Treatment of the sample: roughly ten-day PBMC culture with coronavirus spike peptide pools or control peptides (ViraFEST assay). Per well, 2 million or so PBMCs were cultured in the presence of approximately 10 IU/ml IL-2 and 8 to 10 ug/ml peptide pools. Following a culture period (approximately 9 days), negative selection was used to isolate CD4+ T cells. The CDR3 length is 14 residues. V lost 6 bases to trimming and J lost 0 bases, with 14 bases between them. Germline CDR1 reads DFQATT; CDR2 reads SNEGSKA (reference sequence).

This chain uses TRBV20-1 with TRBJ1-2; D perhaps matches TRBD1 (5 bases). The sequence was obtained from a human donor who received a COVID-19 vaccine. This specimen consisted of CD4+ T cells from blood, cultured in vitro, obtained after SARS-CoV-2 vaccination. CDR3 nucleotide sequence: TGCAGTGCCCTGGGGGGGGACGCTAACTATGGCTACACCTTC. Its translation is CSALGGDANYGYTF.